One T cell receptor beta chain is described in this entry. The target antigen is unknown. The libraries were made with immunoSEQ version 4 in survey mode. The protocol was immunoSEQ multiplex PCR, while the TCRdb copy is restricted to in-frame clones and leaves out a portion. This table holds 35,000 to 45,000 clones, 65% to 85% found once. Trimming cost V 6 bases and J 2 bases, with 5 bases left between them. Germline CDR1 LNHDA, CDR2 SQIVND (reference sequence). The length of the CDR3 is 13 residues. These data originate in a study of persistence of HIV-infected CD4 T cells. The study, taken as a whole, reports: CMV- and Gag-responding cells had lower TCRbeta richness than CD3/CD28-responding cells. Proviral oligoclonality tracked with TCR oligoclonality within the same sorted cells.

Cells were stimulated with CMV-infected fibroblast lysates at 10 ug/mL. Sorted nonresponding memory CD4+ T cells were CD40L-negative, CD69-negative, CD45RO-high. Donors had CD4+ T cell counts above 400 cells/uL and were CMV-seropositive. CD8-depleted PBMCs were stimulated roughly 17 hours with anti-CD28/CD49d costimulation, CD40-blocking antibody and enfuvirtide. The sample here was CD4+ T cells sorted from PBMCs after roughly 17-hour stimulation, taken from a patient who received antiretroviral therapy. The chain couples TRBV19 to TRBJ2-6; no clear D. The source is an adult man with HIV who was CMV-seropositive. The DNA of the CDR3 is TGTGCCAGTAGGTCCGCTGGGGCCAACGTCCTGACTTTC. Encoded protein: CASRSAGANVLTF.